This T cell receptor beta chain appears in the sequencing data of a study of CD8+ T cells in alopecia areata. Study-wide results and caveats: Tissue-resident alphabeta T cells belonging to normal skin likewise get sequenced within scalp specimens. Between patients, shared TCR sequences were less clear than in mice. This was possibly due in part to HLA diversity in the patient population. Affected lesional scalp, above all in alopecia totalis/universalis, was more clonal than normal scalp.

Germline lookup yields CDR1 SNHLY and CDR2 FYNNEI. This CDR3 spans 16 amino acids. V was pared by 10 bases and J by 3 bases, with 12 bases of the junction left unmatched. The authors extracted RNA and reverse transcribed it into cDNA as the sequencing template. Repertoires were generated with immunoSEQ multiplex PCR, while TCRdb's copy carries only in-frame clones and drops some. The sample gives more than 95,000 clones, approximately 58% of which show up once; 8% to 10% is in the top ten. This clone was seen only a few times. Antigen specificity is unknown. Source material: CD4+ T cells sorted from blood. This rearrangement joins TRBV2 to TRBJ2-6; 7 nucleotides align to TRBD1. The source is a human donor in good health. DNA of the CDR3: TGTGCCACCTCCGAAGGGGGCAGAGGTGGGGCCAACGTCCTGACTTTC. Translating gives CATSEGGRGGANVLTF.